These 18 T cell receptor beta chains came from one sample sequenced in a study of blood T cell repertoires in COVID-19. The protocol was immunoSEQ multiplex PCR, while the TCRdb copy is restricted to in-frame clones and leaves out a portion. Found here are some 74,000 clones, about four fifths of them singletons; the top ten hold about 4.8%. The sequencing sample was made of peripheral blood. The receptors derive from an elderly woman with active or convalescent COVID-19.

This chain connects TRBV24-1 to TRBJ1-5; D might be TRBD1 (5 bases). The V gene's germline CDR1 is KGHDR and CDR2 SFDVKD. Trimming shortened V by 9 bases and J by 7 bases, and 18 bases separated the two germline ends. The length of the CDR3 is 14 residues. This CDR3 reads CATQAHGASQPQHF. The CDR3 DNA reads TGTGCCACCCAAGCCCATGGGGCGAGCCAGCCCCAGCATTTT.

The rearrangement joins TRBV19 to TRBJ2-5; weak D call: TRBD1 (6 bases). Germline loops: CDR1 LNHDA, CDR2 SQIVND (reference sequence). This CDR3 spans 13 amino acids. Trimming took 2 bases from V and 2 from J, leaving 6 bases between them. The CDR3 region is CASSIQGQETQYF. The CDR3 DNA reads TGTGCCAGTAGTATACAGGGGCAAGAGACCCAGTACTTC.

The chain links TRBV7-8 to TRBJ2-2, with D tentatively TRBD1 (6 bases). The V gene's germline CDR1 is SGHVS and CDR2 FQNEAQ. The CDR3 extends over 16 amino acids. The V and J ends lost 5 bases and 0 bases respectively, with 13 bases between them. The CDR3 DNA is TGTGCCAGCAGCCTCCCGACAGGCGCGAACACCGGGGAGCTGTTTTTT. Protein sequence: CASSLPTGANTGELFF.

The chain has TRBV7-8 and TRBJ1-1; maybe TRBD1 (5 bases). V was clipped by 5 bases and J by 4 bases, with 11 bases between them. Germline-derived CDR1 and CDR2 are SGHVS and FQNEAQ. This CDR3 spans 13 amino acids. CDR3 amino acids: CASSRSRGTEAFF. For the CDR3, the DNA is TGTGCCAGCAGCCGAAGTAGGGGCACTGAAGCTTTCTTT.

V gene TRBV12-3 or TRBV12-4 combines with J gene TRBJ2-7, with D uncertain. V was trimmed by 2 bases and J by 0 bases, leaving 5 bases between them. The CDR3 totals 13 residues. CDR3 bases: TGTGCCAGCAGTTTACACAACTCCTACGAGCAGTACTTC. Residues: CASSLHNSYEQYF.

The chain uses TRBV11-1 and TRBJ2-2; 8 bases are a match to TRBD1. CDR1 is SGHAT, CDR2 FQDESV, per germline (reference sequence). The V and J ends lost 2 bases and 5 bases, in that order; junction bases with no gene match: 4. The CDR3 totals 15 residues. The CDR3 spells CASSLRTGNTGELFF. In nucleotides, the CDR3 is TGTGCCAGCAGCTTAAGGACAGGGAATACCGGGGAGCTGTTTTTT.

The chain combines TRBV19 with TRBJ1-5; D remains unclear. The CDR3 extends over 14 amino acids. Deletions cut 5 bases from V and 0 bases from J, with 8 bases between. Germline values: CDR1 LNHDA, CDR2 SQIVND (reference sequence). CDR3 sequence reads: CASSGRNSNQPQHF. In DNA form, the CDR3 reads TGTGCCAGTAGTGGCAGGAATAGCAATCAGCCCCAGCATTTT.

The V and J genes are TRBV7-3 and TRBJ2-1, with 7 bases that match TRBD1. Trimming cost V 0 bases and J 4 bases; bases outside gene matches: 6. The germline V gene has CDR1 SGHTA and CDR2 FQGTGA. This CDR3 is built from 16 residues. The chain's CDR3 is CASSLTPTGSYNEQFF. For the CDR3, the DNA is TGTGCCAGCAGCTTAACTCCGACAGGGTCTTACAATGAGCAGTTCTTC.

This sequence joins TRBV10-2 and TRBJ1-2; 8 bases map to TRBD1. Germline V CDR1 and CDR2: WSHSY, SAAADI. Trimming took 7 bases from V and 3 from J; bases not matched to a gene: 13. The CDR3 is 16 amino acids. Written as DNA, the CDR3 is TGCGCCAGCATGGGGGCAACAGGGGGTATTTACTATGGCTACACCTTC. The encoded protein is CASMGATGGIYYGYTF.

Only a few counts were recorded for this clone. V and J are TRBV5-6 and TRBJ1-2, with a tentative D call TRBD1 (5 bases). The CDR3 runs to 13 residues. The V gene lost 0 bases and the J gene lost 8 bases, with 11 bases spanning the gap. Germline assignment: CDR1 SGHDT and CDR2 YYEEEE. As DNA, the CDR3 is TGTGCCAGCAGCTTGGGACAGCCTGGGGGCTACACCTTC. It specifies CASSLGQPGGYTF.

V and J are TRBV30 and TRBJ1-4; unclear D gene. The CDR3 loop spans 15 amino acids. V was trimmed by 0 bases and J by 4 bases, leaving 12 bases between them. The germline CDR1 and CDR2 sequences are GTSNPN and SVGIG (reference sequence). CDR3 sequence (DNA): TGTGCCTGGAGTGTTCTTGGCGGCCTTAATGAAAAACTGTTTTTT. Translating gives CAWSVLGGLNEKLFF.

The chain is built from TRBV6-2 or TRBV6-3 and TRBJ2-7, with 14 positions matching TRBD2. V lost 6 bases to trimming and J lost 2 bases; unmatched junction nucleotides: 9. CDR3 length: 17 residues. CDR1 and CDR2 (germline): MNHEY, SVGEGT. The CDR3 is CASSPYRLAGGPYEQYF. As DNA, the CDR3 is TGTGCCAGCAGCCCTTACCGACTAGCGGGAGGGCCCTACGAGCAGTACTTC.

CDR3 DNA sequence: TGTGCCAGCTCACCTCTGAGCGTAACCGAGCAGTTCTTC. This gives the protein CASSPLSVTEQFF. The chain combines TRBV18 with TRBJ2-1; D uncertain. V lost 3 bases and J lost 10, with 13 bases in between. The CDR3 length is 13 residues. Germline CDR1 reads KGHSH; CDR2 reads LQKENI.

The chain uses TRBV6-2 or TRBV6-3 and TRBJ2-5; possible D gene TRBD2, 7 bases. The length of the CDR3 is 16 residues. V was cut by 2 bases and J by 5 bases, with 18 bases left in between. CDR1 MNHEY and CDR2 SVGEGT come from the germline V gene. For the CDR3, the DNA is TGTGCCAGCAGTTACGACCGGGGGGCGCACAGGGAGACCCAGTACTTC. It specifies CASSYDRGAHRETQYF.

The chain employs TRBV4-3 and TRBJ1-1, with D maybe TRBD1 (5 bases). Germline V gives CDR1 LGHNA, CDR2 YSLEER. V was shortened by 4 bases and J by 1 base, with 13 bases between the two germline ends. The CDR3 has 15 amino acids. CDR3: CASSPDTPQNTEAFF. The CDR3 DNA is TGCGCCAGCAGCCCGGACACACCCCAGAACACTGAAGCTTTCTTT.

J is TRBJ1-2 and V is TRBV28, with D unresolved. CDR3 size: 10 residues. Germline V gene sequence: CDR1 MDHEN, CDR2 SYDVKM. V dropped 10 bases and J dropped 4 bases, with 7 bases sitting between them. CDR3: CATQSYGYTF. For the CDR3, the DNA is TGTGCCACACAAAGCTATGGCTACACCTTC.

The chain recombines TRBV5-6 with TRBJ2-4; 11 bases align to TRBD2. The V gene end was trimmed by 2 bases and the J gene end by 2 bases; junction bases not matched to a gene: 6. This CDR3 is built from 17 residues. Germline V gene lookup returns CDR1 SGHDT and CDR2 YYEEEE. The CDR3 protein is CASSFMGLAVTKNIQYF. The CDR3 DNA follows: TGTGCCAGCAGCTTTATGGGACTAGCGGTAACCAAAAACATTCAGTACTTC.

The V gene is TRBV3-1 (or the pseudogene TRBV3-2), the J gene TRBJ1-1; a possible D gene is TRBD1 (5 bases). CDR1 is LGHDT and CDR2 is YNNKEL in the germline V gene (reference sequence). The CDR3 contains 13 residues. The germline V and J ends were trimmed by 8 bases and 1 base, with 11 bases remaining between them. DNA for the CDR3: TGTGCCAGCCTCAATAGGGGGAACACTGAAGCTTTCTTT. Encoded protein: CASLNRGNTEAFF.